A selection of T cell receptor beta chains follows, all from one sample in a study of cytomegalovirus exposure and HLA in healthy donors. Assay: immunoSEQ multiplex PCR; the TCRdb copy retains only in-frame clones and omits some. The sample contains approximately 120,000 clones, less than 85% of which appear only once. The sample was PBMCs. Every receptor here comes from a man between 18 and 35 years old in good health and CMV-seropositive. CDR3s include the opening cysteine and the closing phenylalanine or tryptophan. The D gene is left open where the match is weak. Not all rows give a size; the values are once, few, many and, for expanded clones, a class.

>TRBV7-8|TRBJ2-3|NA|TRBD2
CASSLARLAGVADTQYF
TGTGCCAGCAGCTTAGCCAGACTAGCGGGGGTGGCAGATACGCAGTATTTT
>TRBV5-1|TRBJ1-3|NA|TRBD1
CASSSKTGVGNTIYF
TGCGCCAGCAGCTCCAAGACAGGGGTTGGAAACACCATATATTTT
>TRBV18|TRBJ2-1|few|NA
CASSTSGTHLNEQFF
TGTGCCAGCTCCACCTCCGGGACTCACCTCAATGAGCAGTTCTTC
>TRBV5-1|TRBJ2-3|NA|TRBD1
CATAQGVTDTQYF
TGCGCCACCGCTCAGGGGGTCACAGATACGCAGTATTTT
>TRBV6-4|TRBJ1-1|NA|NA
CAPTLGGITEAFF
TGTGCCCCGACCCTTGGGGGGATCACTGAAGCTTTCTTT
>TRBV6-1|TRBJ2-3|once|TRBD2
CASSELAGGVDTQYF
TGTGCCAGCAGTGAACTAGCGGGGGGTGTAGATACGCAGTATTTT
>TRBV6-5|TRBJ2-5|NA|NA
CASSGQGQGETQYF
TGTGCCAGCAGTGGCCAGGGGCAGGGAGAGACCCAGTACTTC
>TRBV6-5|TRBJ2-3|NA|NA
CASSEGDTQYF
TGTGCCAGCAGCGAGGGAGATACGCAGTATTTT
>TRBV5-5|TRBJ2-1|few|NA
CASSLLGEKQFF
TGTGCCAGCAGCCTCCTAGGGGAAAAGCAGTTCTTC
>TRBV7-8|TRBJ2-7|NA|NA
CASTMGTGVSSYEQYF
TGTGCCAGCACCATGGGAACAGGCGTGAGCTCCTACGAGCAGTACTTC
>TRBV18|TRBJ1-1|NA|NA
CASSPPLANTEAFF
TGTGCCAGCTCACCACCATTGGCGAACACTGAAGCTTTCTTT
>TRBV5-6|TRBJ1-1|few|NA
CASSAGPADTEAFF
TGTGCCAGCAGCGCGGGGCCCGCTGACACTGAAGCTTTCTTT
>TRBV2|TRBJ2-7|NA|TRBD1
CASKAERTGESYEQYF
TGTGCCAGCAAGGCGGAAAGGACAGGGGAATCCTACGAGCAGTACTTC
>TRBV4-1|TRBJ2-1|NA|TRBD1
CASSQGKGGVYNEQFF
TGCGCCAGCAGCCAAGGGAAAGGGGGCGTCTACAATGAGCAGTTCTTC
>TRBV11-2|TRBJ2-3|once|TRBD2
CASSHYRIMPGTRPDTQYF
TGTGCCAGCAGTCATTATCGAATTATGCCCGGGACTAGGCCAGATACGCAGTATTTT
>TRBV27|TRBJ1-2|NA|TRBD1
CATSGQGANYGYTF
TGTGCCACCTCGGGACAGGGAGCTAACTATGGCTACACCTTC